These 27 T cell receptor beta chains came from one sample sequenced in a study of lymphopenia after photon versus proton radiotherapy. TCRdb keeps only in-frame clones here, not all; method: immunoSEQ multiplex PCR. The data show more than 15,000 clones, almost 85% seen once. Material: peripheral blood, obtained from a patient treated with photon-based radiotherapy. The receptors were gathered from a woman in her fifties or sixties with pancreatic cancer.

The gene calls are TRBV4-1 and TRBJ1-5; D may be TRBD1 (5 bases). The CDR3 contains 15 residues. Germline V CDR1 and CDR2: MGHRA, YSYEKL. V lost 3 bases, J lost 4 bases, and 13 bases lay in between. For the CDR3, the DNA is TGCGCCAGCAGCCAGACCCACGGGGGAAATCAGCCCCAGCATTTT. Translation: CASSQTHGGNQPQHF.

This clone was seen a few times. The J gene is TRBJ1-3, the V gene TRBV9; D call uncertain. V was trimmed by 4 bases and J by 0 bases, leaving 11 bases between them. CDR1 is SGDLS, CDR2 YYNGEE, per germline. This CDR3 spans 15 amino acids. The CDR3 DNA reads TGTGCCAGCAGCCCTACGGTGAGCTCTGGAAACACCATATATTTT. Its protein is CASSPTVSSGNTIYF.

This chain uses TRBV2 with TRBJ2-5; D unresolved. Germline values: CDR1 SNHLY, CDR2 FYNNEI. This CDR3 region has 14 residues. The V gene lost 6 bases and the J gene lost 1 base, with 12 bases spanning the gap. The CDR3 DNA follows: TGTGCCAGCAGCGACCTCAGTCCCCAAGAGACCCAGTACTTC. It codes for CASSDLSPQETQYF.

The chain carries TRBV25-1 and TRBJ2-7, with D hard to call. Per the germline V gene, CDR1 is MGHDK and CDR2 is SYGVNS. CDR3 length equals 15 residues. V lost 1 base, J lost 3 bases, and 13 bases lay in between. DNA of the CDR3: TGTGCCAGCAGTGAATTGTCCGACCGCGGCTACGAGCAGTACTTC. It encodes CASSELSDRGYEQYF.

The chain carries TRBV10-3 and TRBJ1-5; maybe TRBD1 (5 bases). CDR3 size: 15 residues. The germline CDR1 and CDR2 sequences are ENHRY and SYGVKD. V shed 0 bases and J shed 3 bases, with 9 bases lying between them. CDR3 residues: CAISESQGPNQPQHF. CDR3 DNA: TGTGCCATCAGTGAGTCCCAGGGACCCAATCAGCCCCAGCATTTT.

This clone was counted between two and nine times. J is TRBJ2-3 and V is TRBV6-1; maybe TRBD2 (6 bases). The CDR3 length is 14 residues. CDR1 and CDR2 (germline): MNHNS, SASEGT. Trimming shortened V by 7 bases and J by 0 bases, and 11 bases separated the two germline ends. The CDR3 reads CASKKGLSTDTQYF. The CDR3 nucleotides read TGTGCCAGCAAGAAGGGACTTAGCACAGATACGCAGTATTTT.

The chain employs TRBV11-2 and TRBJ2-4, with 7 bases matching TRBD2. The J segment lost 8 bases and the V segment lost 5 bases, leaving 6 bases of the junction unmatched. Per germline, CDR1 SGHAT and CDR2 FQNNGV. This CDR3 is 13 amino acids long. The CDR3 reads CASSPTRGDIQYF. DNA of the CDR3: TGTGCCAGCAGCCCGACCCGGGGGGACATTCAGTACTTC.

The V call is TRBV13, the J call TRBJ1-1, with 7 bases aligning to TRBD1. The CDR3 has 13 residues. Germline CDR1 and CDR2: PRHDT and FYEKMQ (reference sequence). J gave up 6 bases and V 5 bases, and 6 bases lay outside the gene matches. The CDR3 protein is CASSLRGRAEAFF. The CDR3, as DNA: TGTGCCAGCAGCCTGAGGGGGCGGGCTGAAGCTTTCTTT.

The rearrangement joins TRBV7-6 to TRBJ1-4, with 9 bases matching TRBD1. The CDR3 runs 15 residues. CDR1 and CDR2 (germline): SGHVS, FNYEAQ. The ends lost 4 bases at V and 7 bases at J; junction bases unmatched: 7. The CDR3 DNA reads TGTGCCAGCAGCTCCGGGACAGGGTTGAGTGAAAAACTGTTTTTT. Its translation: CASSSGTGLSEKLFF.

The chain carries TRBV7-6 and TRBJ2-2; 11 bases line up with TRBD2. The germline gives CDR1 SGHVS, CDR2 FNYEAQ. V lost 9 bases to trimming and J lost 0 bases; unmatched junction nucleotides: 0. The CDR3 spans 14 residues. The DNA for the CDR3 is TGTGCCAGTAGCGGGAGGGCGAACACCGGGGAGCTGTTTTTT. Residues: CASSGRANTGELFF.

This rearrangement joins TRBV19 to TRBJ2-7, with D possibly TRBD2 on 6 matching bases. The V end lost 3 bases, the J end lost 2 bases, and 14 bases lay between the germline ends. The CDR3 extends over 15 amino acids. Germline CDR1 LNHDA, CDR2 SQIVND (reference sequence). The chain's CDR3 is CASSIQVAGPYEQYF. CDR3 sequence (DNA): TGTGCCAGTAGTATTCAGGTGGCGGGACCCTACGAGCAGTACTTC.

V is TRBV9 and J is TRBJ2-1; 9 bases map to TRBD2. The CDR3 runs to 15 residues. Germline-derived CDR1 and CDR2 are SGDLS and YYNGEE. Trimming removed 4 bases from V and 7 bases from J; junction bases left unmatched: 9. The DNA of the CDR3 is TGTGCCAGCAGCCTCCATGCGGGAGGGGCGAATGAGCAGTTCTTC. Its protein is CASSLHAGGANEQFF.

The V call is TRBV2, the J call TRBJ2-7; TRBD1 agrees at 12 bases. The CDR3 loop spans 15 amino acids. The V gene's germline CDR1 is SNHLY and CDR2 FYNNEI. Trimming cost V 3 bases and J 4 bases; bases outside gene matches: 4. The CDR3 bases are TGTGCCAGCAGTGAGGGGACAGGGGGCTGGTACGAGCAGTACTTC. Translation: CASSEGTGGWYEQYF. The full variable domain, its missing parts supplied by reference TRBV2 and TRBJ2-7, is EPEVTQTPSHQVTQMGQEVILRCVPISNHLYFYWYRQILGQKVEFLVSFYNNEISEKSEIFDDQFSVERPDGSNFTLKIRSTKLEDSAMYFCASSEGTGGWYEQYFGPGTRLTVT.

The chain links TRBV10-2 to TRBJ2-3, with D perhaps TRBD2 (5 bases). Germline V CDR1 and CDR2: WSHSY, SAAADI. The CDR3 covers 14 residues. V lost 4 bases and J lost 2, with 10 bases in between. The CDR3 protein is CASSVSAPTDTQYF. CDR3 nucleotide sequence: TGCGCCAGCAGTGTTAGCGCCCCCACAGATACGCAGTATTTT.

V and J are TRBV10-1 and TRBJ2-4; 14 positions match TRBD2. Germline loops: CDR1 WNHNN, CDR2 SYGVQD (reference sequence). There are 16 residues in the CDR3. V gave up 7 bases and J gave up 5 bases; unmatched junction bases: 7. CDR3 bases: TGCGCCAGCACTATGGGACTAGCGGGAGTCCAAAACATTCAGTACTTC. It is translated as CASTMGLAGVQNIQYF.

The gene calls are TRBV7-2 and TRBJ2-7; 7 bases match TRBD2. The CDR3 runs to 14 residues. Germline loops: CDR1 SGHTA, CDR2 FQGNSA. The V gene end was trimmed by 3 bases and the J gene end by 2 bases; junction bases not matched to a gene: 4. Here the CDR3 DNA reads TGTGCCAGCAGCTTCCAGCGGGGAACCTACGAGCAGTACTTC. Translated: CASSFQRGTYEQYF.

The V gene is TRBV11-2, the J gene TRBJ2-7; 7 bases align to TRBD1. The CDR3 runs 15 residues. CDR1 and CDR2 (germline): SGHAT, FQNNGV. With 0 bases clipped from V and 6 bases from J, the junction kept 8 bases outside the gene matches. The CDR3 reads CASSLEDRVGGEQYF. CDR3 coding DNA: TGTGCCAGCAGCTTAGAAGACAGGGTTGGTGGCGAGCAGTACTTC.

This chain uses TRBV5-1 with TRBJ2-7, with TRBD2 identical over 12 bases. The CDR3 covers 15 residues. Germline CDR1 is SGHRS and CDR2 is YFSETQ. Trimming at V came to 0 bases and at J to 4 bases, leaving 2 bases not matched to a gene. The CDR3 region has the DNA TGCGCCAGCAGCTTGGGGCTAGCGGGAGGGTACGAGCAGTACTTC. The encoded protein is CASSLGLAGGYEQYF.

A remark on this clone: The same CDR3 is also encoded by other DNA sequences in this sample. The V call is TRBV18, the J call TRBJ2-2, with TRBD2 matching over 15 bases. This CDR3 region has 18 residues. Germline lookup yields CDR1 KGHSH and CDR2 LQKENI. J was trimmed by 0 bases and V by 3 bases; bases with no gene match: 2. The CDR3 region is CASSPRTSGRANTGELFF. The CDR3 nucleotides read TGTGCCAGCTCACCCAGGACTAGCGGGAGGGCGAACACCGGGGAGCTGTTTTTT.

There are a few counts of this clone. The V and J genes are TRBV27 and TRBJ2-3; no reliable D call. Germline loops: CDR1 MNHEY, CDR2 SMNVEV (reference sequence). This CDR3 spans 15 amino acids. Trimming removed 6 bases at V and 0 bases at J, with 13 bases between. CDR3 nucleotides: TGTGCCAGCAGGCGGCGTGAAACGAGCACAGATACGCAGTATTTT. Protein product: CASRRRETSTDTQYF.

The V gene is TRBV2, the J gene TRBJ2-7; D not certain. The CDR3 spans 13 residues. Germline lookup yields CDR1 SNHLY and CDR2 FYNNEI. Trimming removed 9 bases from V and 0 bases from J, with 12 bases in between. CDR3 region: CARPQESSYEQYF. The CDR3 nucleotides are TGTGCCAGGCCCCAGGAGAGCTCCTACGAGCAGTACTTC.

CDR3 residues: CAWSVAAGVYGGYTF. The CDR3 DNA sequence: TGTGCCTGGAGTGTCGCGGCAGGGGTTTACGGTGGCTACACCTTC. This chain links TRBV30 with TRBJ1-2; weak D call: TRBD1 (6 bases). The germline V gene has CDR1 GTSNPN and CDR2 SVGIG (reference sequence). The CDR3 consists of 15 residues. The ends were cut back, 0 bases at V and 7 bases at J, with 18 bases in the middle.

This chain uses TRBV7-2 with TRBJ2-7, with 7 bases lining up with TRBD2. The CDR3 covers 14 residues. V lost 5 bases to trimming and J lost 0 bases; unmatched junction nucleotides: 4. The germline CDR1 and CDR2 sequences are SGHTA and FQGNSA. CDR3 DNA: TGTGCCAGCAGCGCGGGACTATTCTCCTACGAGCAGTACTTC. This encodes CASSAGLFSYEQYF.

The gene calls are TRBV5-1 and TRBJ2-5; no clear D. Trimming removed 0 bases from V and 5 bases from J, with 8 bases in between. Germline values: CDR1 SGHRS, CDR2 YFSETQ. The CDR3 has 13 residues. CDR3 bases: TGCGCCAGCAGCTTGGATACTGGGGAGACCCAGTACTTC. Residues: CASSLDTGETQYF.

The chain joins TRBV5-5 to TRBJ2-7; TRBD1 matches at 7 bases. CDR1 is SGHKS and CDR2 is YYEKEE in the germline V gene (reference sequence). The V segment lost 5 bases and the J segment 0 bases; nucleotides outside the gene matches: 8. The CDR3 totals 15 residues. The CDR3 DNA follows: TGTGCCAGCAGGGGTCCGGGACAGTCCTCCTACGAGCAGTACTTC. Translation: CASRGPGQSSYEQYF.

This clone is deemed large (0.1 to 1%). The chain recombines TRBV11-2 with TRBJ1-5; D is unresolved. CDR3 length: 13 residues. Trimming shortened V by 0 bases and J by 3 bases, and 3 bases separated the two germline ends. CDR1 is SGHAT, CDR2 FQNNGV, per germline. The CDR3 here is CASSLEFNQPQHF. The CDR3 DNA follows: TGTGCCAGCAGCTTAGAATTCAATCAGCCCCAGCATTTT.

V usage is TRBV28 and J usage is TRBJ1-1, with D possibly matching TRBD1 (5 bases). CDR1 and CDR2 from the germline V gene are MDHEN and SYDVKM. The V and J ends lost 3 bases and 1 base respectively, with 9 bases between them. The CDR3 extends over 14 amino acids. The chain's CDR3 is CASSFGTGNTEAFF. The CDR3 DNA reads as TGTGCCAGCAGTTTCGGTACAGGGAACACTGAAGCTTTCTTT.